This TCR beta chain was identified during a study of CD8 T cells in Susac syndrome. V gave up 8 bases and J gave up 1 base, with 13 bases separating them. This CDR3 is built from 14 residues. Germline V gene sequence: CDR1 SNHLY, CDR2 FYNNEI. The RNA, about 0.45 to 1 ug, was put through reverse transcription using random hexamers. The immunoSEQ assay covered 54 Vbeta and 13 Jbeta segments for CDR3. One entry per CDR3 protein results from TCRdb running MiXCR on the immunoSEQ multiplex PCR reads. The sample carries about 140,000 distinct CDR3 sequences, approximately 96% recorded once. Specimen: CD4+ T cells from PBMCs. The origin of this receptor is a human donor with multiple sclerosis. The J gene is TRBJ2-3, the V gene TRBV2, with D perhaps TRBD2 (5 bases). The CDR3 nucleotides read TGTGCCAGCGGAGGTTGGGTTGGCACAGATACGCAGTATTTT. This codes for CASGGWVGTDTQYF.